Presented here are 23 T cell receptor beta chains from one specimen sequenced in a study of shared clonotypes between healthy human individuals. The repertoire was sequenced with immunoSEQ multiplex PCR; TCRdb's copy has only in-frame clones and lacks some. The repertoire includes over a million clones, approximately 72% of them detected once, and 1.4% to 1.5% sits in the top ten. Sequencing was carried out using memory CD4+ T cells sorted from blood. The subset is: CD45RA-negative fraction. Receptors were obtained from a man aged 18 to 30 in good health.

The chain carries TRBV7-9 and TRBJ2-7; 9 bases match TRBD2. Germline trimming cut 4 bases from V and 3 bases from J; bases unmatched to any gene: 7. Germline CDR1 SEHNR, CDR2 FQNEAQ (reference sequence). This CDR3 comprises 15 residues. The CDR3 sequence is CASSSPTSGIYEQYF. The CDR3, as DNA: TGTGCCAGCAGCTCCCCGACTAGCGGTATCTACGAGCAGTACTTC.

The genes are TRBV11-2 and TRBJ2-6, with no clear D. Looked up from germline, CDR1 is SGHAT and CDR2 is FQNNGV. CDR3 length equals 16 residues. V shed 1 base and J shed 0 bases, with 7 bases lying between them. The CDR3 loop reads CASSLVSISGANVLTF. The CDR3 DNA reads as TGTGCCAGCAGCTTAGTTAGTATCTCTGGGGCCAACGTCCTGACTTTC.

The rearrangement joins TRBV7-2 to TRBJ2-1; 9 bases line up with TRBD2. Germline values: CDR1 SGHTA, CDR2 FQGNSA. V lost 5 bases to trimming and J lost 6 bases; unmatched junction nucleotides: 11. The CDR3 contains 16 residues. DNA for the CDR3: TGTGCCAGCAGCCCTACTCTAGCGGGAAAAGGCAATGAGCAGTTCTTC. Protein product: CASSPTLAGKGNEQFF.

The V and J genes are TRBV30 and TRBJ2-3; the D gene is possibly TRBD1 (6 bases). The V end was cut by 5 bases, the J end by 2 bases, with 17 bases between. The CDR3 spans 15 residues. Looked up from germline, CDR1 is GTSNPN and CDR2 is SVGIG (reference sequence). The CDR3 sequence: CAWGPGGRNTDTQYF. The DNA for the CDR3 is TGTGCCTGGGGACCTGGGGGCCGGAACACAGATACGCAGTATTTT.

A word on this clone: With a much larger clone just one base away, this may be a read error. This sample includes further DNA sequences coding for the same CDR3. The chain recombines TRBV30 with TRBJ1-4, with TRBD1 matching 7 bases. This CDR3 is built from 14 residues. The V segment lost 2 bases and the J segment 7 bases; nucleotides outside the gene matches: 7. Germline CDR1 reads GTSNPN; CDR2 reads SVGIG (reference sequence). CDR3 in amino acids: CAWSLRQGGEKLFF. CDR3 DNA sequence: TGTGCCTGGAGTCTGAGACAGGGAGGTGAAAAACTGTTTTTT. Filled out from reference TRBV30 and TRBJ1-4, the complete variable domain reads SQTIHQWPATLVQPVGSPLSLECTVEGTSNPNLYWYRQAAGRGLQLLFYSVGIGQISSEVPQNLSASRPQDRQFILSSKKLLLSDSGFYLCAWSLRQGGEKLFFGSGTQLSVL.

The gene calls are TRBV19 and TRBJ1-5; D not resolved. The length of the CDR3 is 15 residues. Trimming stripped 2 bases from V and 7 bases from J, with 15 bases between. Germline CDR1 and CDR2: LNHDA and SQIVND (reference sequence). CDR3 DNA: TGTGCCAGTAGTATAAGGGCCCCGGGCTGGCAGCCCCAGCATTTT. Amino acid sequence: CASSIRAPGWQPQHF.

The chain employs TRBV4-3 and TRBJ1-5; no clear D gene. CDR3 length: 15 residues. V was pared by 0 bases and J by 6 bases, with 12 bases between. In germline, CDR1 is LGHNA, CDR2 YSLEER. This CDR3 reads CASSQDMQVGQPQHF. DNA of the CDR3: TGCGCCAGCAGCCAAGATATGCAGGTTGGTCAGCCCCAGCATTTT.

V and J are TRBV6-1 and TRBJ2-3; D perhaps matches TRBD1 (5 bases). The CDR3 sequence is 13 residues long. The germline V and J ends were trimmed by 6 bases and 0 bases, with 7 bases remaining between them. From germline, CDR1 is MNHNS and CDR2 SASEGT. CDR3 sequence (DNA): TGTGCCAGCAGACAGGCTAGCACAGATACGCAGTATTTT. This sequence encodes CASRQASTDTQYF.

The genes are TRBV6-1 and TRBJ2-7; 7 nucleotides agree with TRBD2. Trimming removed 5 bases from V and 3 bases from J; junction bases left unmatched: 4. The CDR3 runs 13 residues. CDR1 is MNHNS, CDR2 SASEGT, per germline. The CDR3 loop reads CASSPGGVYEQYF. CDR3 DNA: TGTGCCAGCAGTCCTGGGGGGGTCTACGAGCAGTACTTC.

This rearrangement joins TRBV6-1 to TRBJ1-2, with unresolved D. This CDR3 is 12 amino acids long. Trimming shortened V by 3 bases and J by 4 bases, and 6 bases separated the two germline ends. CDR1 MNHNS and CDR2 SASEGT come from the germline V gene. The CDR3 DNA sequence: TGTGCCAGCAGTGATGGTTTCTATGGCTACACCTTC. Translation gives CASSDGFYGYTF.

In this sample, this clone turned up a few times. The rearrangement uses TRBV11-2 and TRBJ1-1; D is unresolved. V was clipped by 2 bases and J by 3 bases, with 7 bases between them. The CDR3 loop spans 13 amino acids. CDR1 and CDR2 from the germline V gene are SGHAT and FQNNGV. The CDR3 is CASSLQIYTEAFF. The CDR3 DNA is TGTGCCAGCAGCTTACAGATTTACACTGAAGCTTTCTTT.

This chain uses TRBV20-1 with TRBJ2-3; D may be TRBD2 (6 bases). There are 11 residues in the CDR3. Trimming removed 6 bases at V and 5 bases at J, with 9 bases between. Germline V lookup: CDR1 DFQATT, CDR2 SNEGSKA (reference sequence). The CDR3 nucleotides read TGCAGTGCCCTTAGCGGAGATACGCAGTATTTT. It is translated as CSALSGDTQYF.

The rearrangement links TRBV5-1 to TRBJ1-6; maybe TRBD1 (5 bases). Germline CDR1 is SGHRS and CDR2 is YFSETQ. There are 15 residues in the CDR3. The V end lost 4 bases, the J end lost 7 bases, and 15 bases lay between the germline ends. DNA of the CDR3: TGCGCCAGCAGCATAGAACGGGGCTTAAATTCACCCCTCCACTTT. Its translation: CASSIERGLNSPLHF. Full variable domain (outside the CDR3, taken from reference TRBV5-1 and TRBJ1-6): KAGVTQTPRYLIKTRGQQVTLSCSPISGHRSVSWYQQTPGQGLQFLFEYFSETQRNKGNFPGRFSGRQFSNSRSEMNVSTLELGDSALYLCASSIERGLNSPLHFGNGTRLTVT.

The chain employs TRBV4-3 and TRBJ2-7; 15 positions match TRBD2. V was clipped by 1 base and J by 0 bases; unmatched bases: 4. The CDR3 runs 18 residues. The germline CDR1 and CDR2 sequences are LGHNA and YSLEER. CDR3 coding DNA: TGCGCCAGCAGCCAAGGGACTAGCGGGAGGGGCAGCTCCTACGAGCAGTACTTC. It encodes CASSQGTSGRGSSYEQYF.

As for this clone: A much bigger clone sits one base away, suggesting this may be a read error. V usage is TRBV5-1 and J usage is TRBJ2-1; D may be TRBD1 or TRBD2 (5 bases each). The CDR3 has 15 residues. Trimming removed 4 bases from V and 4 bases from J, with 15 bases in between. Germline V lookup: CDR1 SGHRS, CDR2 YFSETQ. The DNA for the CDR3 is TGCGCCAGCAGCCCCCGCAGGGAGCTTTACAATGAGCAGTTCTTC. The encoded protein is CASSPRRELYNEQFF.

The rearrangement uses TRBV7-2 and TRBJ1-4; TRBD1 agrees at 9 bases. The trim removed 5 bases at V and 6 bases at J, leaving 4 bases unmatched. Germline CDR1 is SGHTA and CDR2 is FQGNSA. This CDR3 has 14 residues. In nucleotides, the CDR3 is TGTGCCAGCAGCCCCGGGACAGGGTATGAAAAACTGTTTTTT. Amino acid sequence: CASSPGTGYEKLFF.

This clone was detected once. The V and J genes are TRBV6-4 and TRBJ1-2; maybe TRBD1 (6 bases). This CDR3 has 14 amino acids. The V gene's germline CDR1 is MRHNA and CDR2 SNTAGT. Between the trimmed V and J ends, which lost 0 bases and 8 bases, there was a span of 13 bases. The CDR3 loop reads CASSDSYPGDGYTF. CDR3 coding DNA: TGTGCCAGCAGTGACTCCTACCCAGGGGACGGCTACACCTTC.

This sequence joins TRBV7-2 and TRBJ2-7; no clear D. V was clipped by 4 bases and J by 3 bases, with 7 bases between them. There are 12 residues in the CDR3. CDR1 and CDR2 (germline): SGHTA, FQGNSA. The CDR3 bases are TGTGCCAGCAGCTCCCTTGGCTACGAGCAGTACTTC. Protein sequence: CASSSLGYEQYF.

The chain uses TRBV28 and TRBJ2-7; D uncertain. With 3 bases removed from V and 0 bases from J, the gap between germline ends came to 12 bases. In germline, CDR1 is MDHEN, CDR2 SYDVKM. CDR3 length: 15 amino acids. CDR3 sequence (DNA): TGTGCCAGCAGTTTGTCGGATTTTAGCTCCTACGAGCAGTACTTC. It is translated as CASSLSDFSSYEQYF.

A single count supports this clone. The chain joins TRBV11-2 to TRBJ2-1, with D tentatively TRBD1 or TRBD2 (6 bases each). CDR1 and CDR2 (germline): SGHAT, FQNNGV. This CDR3 spans 15 amino acids. The germline V and J ends were trimmed by 5 bases and 0 bases, with 11 bases remaining between them. This CDR3 reads CASSRGGSSYNEQFF. The CDR3 bases are TGTGCCAGCAGCCGAGGGGGGAGCTCCTACAATGAGCAGTTCTTC.

V is TRBV18 and J is TRBJ1-1; no clear D. The germline V gene has CDR1 KGHSH and CDR2 LQKENI. Trimming stripped 0 bases from V and 4 bases from J, with 15 bases between. This CDR3 is built from 16 residues. The CDR3 region has the DNA TGTGCCAGCTCACCACCCGTTCAGGCTTCGGGCACTGAAGCTTTCTTT. Translation: CASSPPVQASGTEAFF.

V gene TRBV27 combines with J gene TRBJ1-2; D gene unclear. This CDR3 is 13 amino acids long. Trimming stripped 5 bases from V and 4 bases from J, with 11 bases between. Germline V gene lookup returns CDR1 MNHEY and CDR2 SMNVEV (reference sequence). DNA for the CDR3: TGTGCCAGCAGTCGCGGCTCCTCCTATGGCTACACCTTC. Translation: CASSRGSSYGYTF.

This clone has a single count. The chain couples TRBV11-2 to TRBJ2-2; D may be TRBD2 (6 bases). V was shortened by 1 base and J by 5 bases, with 11 bases between the two germline ends. The CDR3 covers 15 residues. Germline CDR1 SGHAT, CDR2 FQNNGV. The CDR3 protein is CASSLVPLATGELFF. The CDR3 DNA sequence: TGTGCCAGCAGCTTAGTTCCTCTAGCGACCGGGGAGCTGTTTTTT.